Detailed here is one TCR beta chain. The sample belongs to a study of patients and donors after allogeneic stem cell transplantation. TCRdb re-called the RT-PCR reads with MiXCR, one entry per CDR3 protein. The table has about a million distinct CDR3 sequences, about 20% seen once; the top ten hold under 6.5%. Trimming stripped 0 bases from V and 0 bases from J, with 9 bases between. This CDR3 has 14 residues. Germline CDR1 and CDR2: DFQATT and SNEGSKA (reference sequence). What was sequenced was blood, either unsorted or a sorted T cell fraction (not recorded which). The rearrangement links TRBV20-1 to TRBJ2-7, with D unclear. This TCR was recovered from a human donor who was either an allogeneic HSCT recipient or a stem cell or donor lymphocyte infusion donor (not recorded which). It is not recorded whose cells these are; they may come from a transplant donor. CDR3 in DNA: TGCAGTGCTAGAGAAGACACAGTCTCCTACGAGCAGTACTTC. Protein: CSAREDTVSYEQYF.